These 20 T cell receptor beta chains came from one sample sequenced in a study of beta chain features in type 1 diabetes. Overall study findings and caveats: There was a moderate but significant shortening of TCRB CDR3s in all four CD4+ subsets of Type 1 diabetes patients.

Of the isolated RNA, all was reverse transcribed, and so the sequenced material was expressed TCRB transcripts. Profiling relied on immunoSEQ multiplex PCR, and the TCRdb table lists in-frame clones only, not all of them. The sample holds 310,000 or so clones, roughly 8.8% seen once. These receptors have no identified antigens. The material sequenced was central memory CD4+ T cells from blood. These receptor sequences come from a man aged 25 to 40 with type 1 diabetes.

The chain recombines TRBV19 with TRBJ1-1; no clear D gene. Trimming took off 6 bases at V and 1 base at J, with 12 bases between the two ends. Germline V CDR1 and CDR2: LNHDA, SQIVND (reference sequence). This CDR3 has 14 residues. The CDR3 DNA follows: TGTGCCAGTAGGGTAGGGTGGGAGAACACTGAAGCTTTCTTT. This sequence encodes CASRVGWENTEAFF.

The table lists this clone with many counts. The chain has TRBV27 and TRBJ1-6; TRBD1 matches at 8 bases. There are 14 residues in the CDR3. CDR1 and CDR2 (germline): MNHEY, SMNVEV (reference sequence). V lost 3 bases, J lost 10 bases, and 5 bases stayed unmatched. CDR3 bases: TGTGCCAGCAGTTTGGACAGGGAGGGGTCACCCCTCCACTTT. Its translation: CASSLDREGSPLHF.

This clone was seen repeatedly, ten times or more. The V gene is TRBV11-2, the J gene TRBJ1-1; D call uncertain. V was shortened by 1 base and J by 1 base, with 7 bases between the two germline ends. Germline assignment: CDR1 SGHAT and CDR2 FQNNGV. The CDR3 sequence is 14 residues long. Here the CDR3 DNA reads TGTGCCAGCAGCTTAGGGGAGAGGAACACTGAAGCTTTCTTT. This codes for CASSLGERNTEAFF.

In this sample, this clone turned up a few times. This chain connects TRBV5-4 to TRBJ2-7; tentatively, D is TRBD1 (6 bases). CDR3 length equals 14 residues. CDR1 and CDR2 from the germline V gene are SGHNT and YYREEE (reference sequence). Trimming removed 4 bases from V and 3 bases from J, with 14 bases in between. DNA of the CDR3: TGTGCCAGCAGCCCCGATTCGGACAGCTACGAGCAGTACTTC. Translating gives CASSPDSDSYEQYF.

The genes are TRBV20-1 and TRBJ2-1; D unclear. Germline V gene data show CDR1 as DFQATT and CDR2 as SNEGSKA (reference sequence). The V end lost 6 bases, the J end lost 7 bases, and 7 bases lay between the germline ends. CDR3 length: 10 residues. CDR3 amino acids: CSAVGNEQFF. In DNA form, the CDR3 reads TGCAGTGCAGTTGGGAATGAGCAGTTCTTC.

This clone appeared a few times. This chain joins TRBV6-5 and TRBJ1-2; 7 bases line up with TRBD1. Germline-derived CDR1 and CDR2 are MNHEY and SVGAGI. Germline trimming cut 5 bases from V and 7 bases from J; bases unmatched to any gene: 10. The CDR3 totals 14 residues. This chain's CDR3 is CASSARRDSTGYTF. Here the CDR3 DNA reads TGTGCCAGCAGTGCGCGCCGGGACAGCACTGGCTACACCTTC.

The chain carries TRBV2 and TRBJ2-2; 8 bases align to TRBD2. CDR3 length: 14 amino acids. Germline assignment: CDR1 SNHLY and CDR2 FYNNEI. Trimming removed 9 bases from V and 2 bases from J; junction bases left unmatched: 5. The CDR3: CARTLADNTGELFF. DNA of the CDR3: TGTGCCAGGACACTAGCGGATAACACCGGGGAGCTGTTTTTT.

This clone was observed a handful of times. The CDR3 loop is CASRTSGGTQYF. For the CDR3, the DNA is TGTGCCAGCAGAACTAGCGGCGGTACGCAGTATTTT. V usage is TRBV6-5 and J usage is TRBJ2-3, with 8 bases fitting TRBD2. Germline values: CDR1 MNHEY, CDR2 SVGAGI. The CDR3 extends over 12 amino acids. The trim removed 6 bases at V and 8 bases at J, leaving 4 bases unmatched.

The gene calls are TRBV5-1 and TRBJ2-3; D might be TRBD1 or TRBD2, each matching 5 bases. CDR1 and CDR2 (germline): SGHRS, YFSETQ. Trimming left V 1 base short and J 0 bases short, with 9 bases between. The length of the CDR3 is 15 residues. CDR3 loop: CASSLIGGSTDTQYF. CDR3 sequence (DNA): TGCGCCAGCAGCTTGATTGGGGGTAGCACAGATACGCAGTATTTT.

The chain uses TRBV6-6 and TRBJ2-7; 8 positions match TRBD1. The CDR3 contains 15 residues. The germline V gene encodes CDR1 MNHNY and CDR2 SVGAGI (reference sequence). V lost 7 bases to trimming and J lost 3 bases; unmatched junction nucleotides: 11. The CDR3 coding sequence is TGTGCCAGCACCCCCTCGGGGACAGGAGTCTACGAGCAGTACTTC. It codes for CASTPSGTGVYEQYF.

This clone was detected a few times. The V and J genes are TRBV4-1 and TRBJ1-5; 7 nucleotides line up with TRBD1. CDR1 MGHRA and CDR2 YSYEKL come from the germline V gene. After removal of 9 bases from V and 2 bases from J, the junction contained 22 bases not matched to a gene. The CDR3 consists of 19 residues. CDR3 nucleotides: TGCGCCAGGACTCCCCGGGAGGCTACAGGGGAAATAGGCAATCAGCCCCAGCATTTT. It translates to CARTPREATGEIGNQPQHF.

The rearrangement uses TRBV7-2 and TRBJ1-1; TRBD1 aligns across 7 bases. CDR1 and CDR2 from the germline V gene are SGHTA and FQGNSA. The CDR3 runs 13 residues. V shed 5 bases and J 4 bases; nucleotides not matched to a gene: 4. The CDR3 loop reads CASSLGQVTEAFF. CDR3 sequence (DNA): TGTGCCAGCAGCCTCGGACAGGTCACTGAAGCTTTCTTT.

This rearrangement joins TRBV6-5 to TRBJ2-5; 8 bases line up with TRBD2. The CDR3 loop spans 14 amino acids. The V gene's germline CDR1 is MNHEY and CDR2 SVGAGI. J lost 5 bases, V lost 2 bases, and 4 bases had no gene match. The CDR3 region is CASSYTGGPETQYF. CDR3 in DNA: TGTGCCAGCAGTTACACGGGGGGGCCGGAGACCCAGTACTTC.

The V call is TRBV5-1, the J call TRBJ2-7; perhaps TRBD1 as D (6 bases). This CDR3 has 16 amino acids. Germline loops: CDR1 SGHRS, CDR2 YFSETQ. Trimming removed 0 bases from V and 0 bases from J, with 13 bases in between. The CDR3 loop is CASSLEGHFPSYEQYF. The DNA for the CDR3 is TGCGCCAGCAGCTTGGAGGGACATTTCCCCTCCTACGAGCAGTACTTC.

The gene calls are TRBV9 and TRBJ2-2; D unresolved. CDR1 and CDR2 from the germline V gene are SGDLS and YYNGEE. The CDR3 extends over 14 amino acids. The V end was cut by 0 bases, the J end by 2 bases, with 5 bases between. CDR3 amino acids: CASSVVINTGELFF. The CDR3 bases are TGTGCCAGCAGCGTAGTTATCAACACCGGGGAGCTGTTTTTT.

The rearrangement uses TRBV6-5 and TRBJ1-2, with D possibly being TRBD1 (6 bases). There are 15 residues in the CDR3. Trimming pared 6 bases from V and 0 bases from J, leaving 14 bases between. Germline assignment: CDR1 MNHEY and CDR2 SVGAGI. The CDR3 spells CASRKNRDTNYGYTF. CDR3 sequence (DNA): TGTGCCAGCAGGAAAAACAGGGATACTAACTATGGCTACACCTTC.

This clone appeared a few times. The rearrangement joins TRBV30 to TRBJ2-5; possibly TRBD1 for D (7 bases). The length of the CDR3 is 13 residues. CDR1 is GTSNPN and CDR2 is SVGIG in the germline V gene (reference sequence). V dropped 4 bases and J dropped 4 bases, with 13 bases sitting between them. CDR3 coding DNA: TGTGCCTGGAATTGGAGGGGGCTAGAGACCCAGTACTTC. It yields the protein CAWNWRGLETQYF.

In this sample, this clone turned up a few times. The genes are TRBV4-3 and TRBJ1-2; 7 bases agree with TRBD1. CDR1 is LGHNA and CDR2 is YSLEER in the germline V gene. V dropped 0 bases and J dropped 1; count of bases not matched to a gene: 14. The CDR3 contains 19 residues. CDR3 amino acids: CASSQELPGTEHFNYGYTF. Here the CDR3 DNA reads TGCGCCAGCAGCCAAGAACTGCCCGGGACAGAACATTTTAACTATGGCTACACCTTC.

Many counts were recorded for this clone. The rearrangement uses TRBV19 and TRBJ2-5; no clear D gene. CDR1 and CDR2 from the germline V gene are LNHDA and SQIVND (reference sequence). CDR3 length: 12 amino acids. Trimming shortened V by 6 bases and J by 2 bases, and 7 bases separated the two germline ends. As DNA, the CDR3 is TGTGCCAGTAGCATCGGTCAAGAGACCCAGTACTTC. Translating it yields CASSIGQETQYF.

This clone occurred a few times. The chain uses TRBV10-3 and TRBJ1-2, with a possible D match to TRBD1 (5 bases). V gave up 0 bases and J gave up 4 bases, with 18 bases separating them. The CDR3 has 17 residues. CDR1 ENHRY and CDR2 SYGVKD come from the germline V gene. CDR3 DNA sequence: TGTGCCATCAGTGAGTCGGGCTCGGCAGGGCTTACCTATGGCTACACCTTC. This codes for CAISESGSAGLTYGYTF.